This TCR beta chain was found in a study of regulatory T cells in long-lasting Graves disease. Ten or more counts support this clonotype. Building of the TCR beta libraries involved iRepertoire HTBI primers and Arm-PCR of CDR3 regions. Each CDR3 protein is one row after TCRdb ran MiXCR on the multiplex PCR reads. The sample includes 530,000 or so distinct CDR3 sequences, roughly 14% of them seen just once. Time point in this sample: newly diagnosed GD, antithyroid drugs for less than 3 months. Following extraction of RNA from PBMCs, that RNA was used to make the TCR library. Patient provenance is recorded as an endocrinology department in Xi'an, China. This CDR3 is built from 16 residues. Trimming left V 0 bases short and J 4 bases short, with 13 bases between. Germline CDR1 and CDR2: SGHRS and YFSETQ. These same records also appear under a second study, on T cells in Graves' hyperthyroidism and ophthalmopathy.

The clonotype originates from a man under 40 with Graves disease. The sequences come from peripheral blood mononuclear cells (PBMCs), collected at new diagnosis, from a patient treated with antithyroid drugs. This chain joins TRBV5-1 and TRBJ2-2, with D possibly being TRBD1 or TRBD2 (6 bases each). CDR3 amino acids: CASSLVPGASTGELFF. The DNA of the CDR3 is TGCGCCAGCAGCTTGGTGCCGGGGGCCTCCACCGGGGAGCTGTTTTTT.